The TCR beta chain described here comes from a study of post-analysis software for immune sequencing data. Of note for this clonotype: The antigen remains unidentified.

CDR1 and CDR2 from the germline V gene are SGDLS and YYNGEE. This CDR3 is built from 14 residues. Trimming left V 4 bases short and J 5 bases short, with 12 bases between. Every TCR beta cDNA library bore unique molecular identifiers. One entry per CDR3 protein results from TCRdb running MiXCR on the PCR reads. Altogether roughly 540,000 distinct CDR3 sequences are present, approximately 31% being singletons, with the ten largest covering 4.5% to 7.5%. Overall study findings and caveats: About 5 TRBV segments appeared more often in patients than in controls, and TRBV5-6, TRBV5-1 and TRBV20-1 were among these.

The sequenced sample was blood. This sequence originates from a girl aged 2 to 17 with multiple sclerosis. V usage is TRBV9 and J usage is TRBJ2-2, with D possibly matching TRBD1 (5 bases). The CDR3 region is CASSTGQRTGELFF. CDR3 coding DNA: TGTGCCAGCAGCACCGGACAAAGGACCGGGGAGCTGTTTTTT.